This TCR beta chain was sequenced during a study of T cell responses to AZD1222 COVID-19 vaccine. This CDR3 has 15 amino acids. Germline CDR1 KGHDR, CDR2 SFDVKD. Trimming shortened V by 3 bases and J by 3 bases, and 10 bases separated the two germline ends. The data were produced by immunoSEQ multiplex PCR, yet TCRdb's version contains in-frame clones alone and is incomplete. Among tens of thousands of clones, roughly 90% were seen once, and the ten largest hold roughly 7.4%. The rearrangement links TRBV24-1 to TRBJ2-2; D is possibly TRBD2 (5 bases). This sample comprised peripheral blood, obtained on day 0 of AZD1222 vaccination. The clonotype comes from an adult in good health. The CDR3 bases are TGTGCCACCAGTGATACTAGTAAGGACACCGGGGAGCTGTTTTTT. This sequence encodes CATSDTSKDTGELFF.